This T cell receptor beta chain was recorded in a study of HIV-infected patients and healthy controls. Reverse transcription used around 480 ng RNA and constant-region primers for alpha and beta. Each of the alpha and beta chains got its own library through chain-specific third strand synthesis with indices. TCRdb re-derived calls from the 5' RACE reads in MiXCR, one entry per CDR3 protein. The sample contains approximately 22,000 distinct CDR3 sequences, under 9% of which appear only once. This clonotype was picked up many times. Whole blood was used without fractionation, so all unsorted peripheral T cells were included. The trim removed 5 bases at V and 0 bases at J, leaving 8 bases unmatched. The CDR3 is 17 amino acids. Germline-derived CDR1 and CDR2 are MNHEY and SMNVEV (reference sequence).

This receptor was taken from an adult in good health. The chain combines TRBV27 with TRBJ1-4; TRBD1 aligns across 8 bases. The sequenced material came from blood. The CDR3 loop reads CASSNRQGLATNEKLFF. The DNA of the CDR3 is TGTGCCAGCAGTAACAGACAGGGGCTGGCAACTAATGAAAAACTGTTTTTT.